This entry lists 11 T cell receptor beta chains sequenced from one sample in a study of T cell responses to AZD1222 COVID-19 vaccine (dated by TCRdb to the early 2020s). According to the study, the label for this sample's time point signals: baseline before first vaccination. In light of the paper, this sample's treatment or condition label describes: meningococcal conjugate vaccine given as trial control. Receptor amplification or capture employed the immunoSEQ multiplex PCR assay. As stored in TCRdb, this immuneACCESS dataset retains in-frame rearrangements with V and J assigned. A fraction of the clones does not appear; measured against another copy, unresolved V genes explain less than half of the discrepancy, and the remainder lacks a known reason. In this sample the table shows approximately 130,000 clones, roughly 90% of which occur a single time. The ten largest clonotypes hold approximately 12% of the sample.

Specimen: peripheral blood, collected on day 0 of MenACWY control vaccination. Receptor source: an adult in good health.

The gene calls are TRBV18 and TRBJ2-3; possibly TRBD1 or TRBD2 for D (5 bases each). CDR3 length: 15 residues. Trimming left V 3 bases short and J 9 bases short, with 19 bases between. Per the germline V gene, CDR1 is KGHSH and CDR2 is LQKENI. The CDR3 region has the DNA TGTGCCAGCTCACCGGGGACCGCCTCCCTCGGGACGCAGTATTTT. As protein: CASSPGTASLGTQYF.

The rearrangement joins TRBV5-1 to TRBJ2-3; maybe TRBD2 (6 bases). From germline, CDR1 is SGHRS and CDR2 YFSETQ. The CDR3 runs to 16 residues. The germline V and J ends were trimmed by 4 bases and 0 bases, with 15 bases remaining between them. DNA of the CDR3: TGCGCCAGCAGCCTGGGGACTTCCGCTAGCACAGATACGCAGTATTTT. It is translated as CASSLGTSASTDTQYF.

The chain couples TRBV18 to TRBJ1-1; 8 bases are a match to TRBD1. The V gene's germline CDR1 is KGHSH and CDR2 LQKENI. The CDR3 runs to 15 residues. J was trimmed by 1 base and V by 3 bases; bases with no gene match: 4. The CDR3 bases are TGTGCCAGCTCACCGGCGGGACAGGCGAACACTGAAGCTTTCTTT. Translated, it gives CASSPAGQANTEAFF.

The chain uses TRBV6-1 and TRBJ2-1; D not certain. Germline loops: CDR1 MNHNS, CDR2 SASEGT. The V end was cut by 1 base, the J end by 3 bases, with 10 bases between. The CDR3 has 15 residues. In DNA form, the CDR3 reads TGTGCCAGCAGTGAAGAGGGTAGCCTCTACAATGAGCAGTTCTTC. This codes for CASSEEGSLYNEQFF.

This rearrangement joins TRBV5-1 to TRBJ2-2, with 10 positions matching TRBD2. Germline CDR1 and CDR2: SGHRS and YFSETQ. Unmatched junction bases numbered 5, after V lost 5 bases and J lost 1 base. The CDR3 has 16 amino acids. CDR3 in amino acids: CASSPSGSRNTGELFF. CDR3 in DNA: TGCGCCAGCAGTCCTAGCGGGAGTAGGAACACCGGGGAGCTGTTTTTT.

The chain links TRBV12-5 to TRBJ1-2, with a tentative D call TRBD1 (5 bases). CDR1 and CDR2 (germline): LGHNT, FRNRAP. Trimming stripped 3 bases from V and 1 base from J, with 15 bases between. CDR3 length: 16 amino acids. CDR3 bases: TGTGCTAGTGGTTTCCCCCGTGGGCAGGGTAACTATGGCTACACCTTC. It translates to CASGFPRGQGNYGYTF. The full variable domain, rest sourced from reference TRBV12-5 and TRBJ1-2, is DARVTQTPRHKVTEMGQEVTMRCQPILGHNTVFWYRQTMMQGLELLAYFRNRAPLDDSGMPKDRFSAEMPDATLATLKIQPSEPRDSAVYFCASGFPRGQGNYGYTFGSGTRLTVV.

The chain has TRBV29-1 and TRBJ2-1; TRBD2 matches 7 bases. The CDR3 runs to 17 residues. V was pared by 0 bases and J by 5 bases, with 13 bases of the junction left unmatched. CDR1 is SQVTM and CDR2 is ANQGSEA in the germline V gene. The CDR3 sequence: CSVEDLPRPSGNNEQFF. The CDR3 DNA follows: TGCAGCGTTGAAGATCTCCCTCGGCCTAGCGGAAACAATGAGCAGTTCTTC.

The rearrangement uses TRBV20-1 and TRBJ2-1; TRBD2 might be the D (6 bases). CDR1 and CDR2 (germline): DFQATT, SNEGSKA (reference sequence). The CDR3 has 14 amino acids. V lost 3 bases and J 3 bases, leaving 12 bases between the germline ends. The CDR3 coding sequence is TGCAGTGCTAGTTGGGGGGAAGGCTACAATGAGCAGTTCTTC. Translating gives CSASWGEGYNEQFF.

The chain combines TRBV7-3 with TRBJ2-7, with unresolved D. V was clipped by 0 bases and J by 6 bases, with 9 bases between them. Per germline, CDR1 SGHTA and CDR2 FQGTGA. There are 13 residues in the CDR3. CDR3 nucleotide sequence: TGTGCCAGCAGCTTAACGAGGAACCGCGAGCAGTACTTC. It is translated as CASSLTRNREQYF.

In this sample, this clone turned up once. The chain combines TRBV2 with TRBJ2-7, with 7 bases matching TRBD2. The length of the CDR3 is 16 residues. After removal of 0 bases from V and 3 bases from J, the junction contained 8 bases not matched to a gene. Germline V lookup: CDR1 SNHLY, CDR2 FYNNEI. CDR3 residues: CASSEARTSGIYEQYF. In DNA form, the CDR3 reads TGTGCCAGCAGTGAAGCAAGGACTAGTGGTATCTACGAGCAGTACTTC.

The rearrangement uses TRBV5-6 and TRBJ1-5; D is perhaps TRBD1 (5 bases). The CDR3 covers 15 residues. Germline-derived CDR1 and CDR2 are SGHDT and YYEEEE. The ends were cut back, 4 bases at V and 0 bases at J, with 11 bases in the middle. CDR3 nucleotides: TGTGCCAGCAGCAGCAGGGAGGGTAGCAATCAGCCCCAGCATTTT. Amino acid sequence: CASSSREGSNQPQHF. The variable domain in full, with the rest retrieved from reference TRBV5-6 and TRBJ1-5, is DAGVTQSPTHLIKTRGQQVTLRCSPKSGHDTVSWYQQALGQGPQFIFQYYEEEERQRGNFPDRFSGHQFPNYSSELNVNALLLGDSALYLCASSSREGSNQPQHFGDGTRLSIL.